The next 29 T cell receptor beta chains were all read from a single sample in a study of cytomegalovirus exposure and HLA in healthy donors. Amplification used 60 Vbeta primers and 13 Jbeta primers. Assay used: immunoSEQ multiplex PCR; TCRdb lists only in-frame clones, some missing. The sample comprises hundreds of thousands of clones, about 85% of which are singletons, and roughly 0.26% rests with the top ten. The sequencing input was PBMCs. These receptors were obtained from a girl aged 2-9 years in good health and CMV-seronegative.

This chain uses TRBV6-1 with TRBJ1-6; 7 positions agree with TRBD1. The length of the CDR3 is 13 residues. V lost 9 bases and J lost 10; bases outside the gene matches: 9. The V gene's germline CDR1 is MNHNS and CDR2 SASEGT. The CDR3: CASHQGGPSPLHF. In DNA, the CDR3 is TGTGCCAGTCATCAGGGGGGCCCATCACCCCTCCACTTT.

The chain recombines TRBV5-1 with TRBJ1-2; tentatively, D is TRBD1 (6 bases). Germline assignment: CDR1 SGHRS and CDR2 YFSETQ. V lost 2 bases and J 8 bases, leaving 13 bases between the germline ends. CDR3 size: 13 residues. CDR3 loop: CASSFRTEGGYTF. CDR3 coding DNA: TGCGCCAGCAGCTTCCGGACAGAGGGAGGCTACACCTTC.

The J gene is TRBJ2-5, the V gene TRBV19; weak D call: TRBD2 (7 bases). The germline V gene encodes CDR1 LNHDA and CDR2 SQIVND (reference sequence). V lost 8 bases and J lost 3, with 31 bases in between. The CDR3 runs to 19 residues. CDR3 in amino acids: CASLPRIGLSKGGEETQYF. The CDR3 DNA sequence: TGTGCCAGTTTACCCCGGATCGGACTATCGAAAGGGGGGGAAGAGACCCAGTACTTC.

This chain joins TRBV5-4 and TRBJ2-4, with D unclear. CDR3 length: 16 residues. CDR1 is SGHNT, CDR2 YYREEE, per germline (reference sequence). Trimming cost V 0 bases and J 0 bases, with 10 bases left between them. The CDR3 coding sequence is TGTGCCAGCAGCTTGGATCAGGTTGTAGCCAAAAACATTCAGTACTTC. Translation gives CASSLDQVVAKNIQYF.

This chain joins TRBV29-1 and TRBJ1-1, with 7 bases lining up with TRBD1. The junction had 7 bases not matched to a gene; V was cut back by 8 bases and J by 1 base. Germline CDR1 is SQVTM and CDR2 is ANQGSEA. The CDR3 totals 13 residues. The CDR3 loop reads CSSEGQRNTEAFF. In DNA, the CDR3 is TGCAGCTCAGAGGGACAGAGGAACACTGAAGCTTTCTTT.

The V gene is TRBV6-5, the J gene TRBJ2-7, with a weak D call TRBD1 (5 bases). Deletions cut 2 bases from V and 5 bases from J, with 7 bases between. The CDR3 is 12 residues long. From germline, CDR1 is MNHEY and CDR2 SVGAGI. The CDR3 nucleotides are TGTGCCAGCAGTTACAGGGGCCACGAGCAGTACTTC. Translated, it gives CASSYRGHEQYF.

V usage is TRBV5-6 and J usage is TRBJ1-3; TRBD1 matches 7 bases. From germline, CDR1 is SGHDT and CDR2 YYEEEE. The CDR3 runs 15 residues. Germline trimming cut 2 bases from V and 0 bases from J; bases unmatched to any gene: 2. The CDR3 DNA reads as TGTGCCAGCAGCTTACAGGGGTTCTCTGGAAACACCATATATTTT. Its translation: CASSLQGFSGNTIYF.

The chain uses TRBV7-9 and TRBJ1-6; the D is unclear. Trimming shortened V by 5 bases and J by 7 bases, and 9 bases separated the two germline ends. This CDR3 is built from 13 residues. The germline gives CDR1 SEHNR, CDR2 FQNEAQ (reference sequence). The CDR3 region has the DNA TGTGCCAGCAGCCCCGGAGGGAATTCACCCCTCCACTTT. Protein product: CASSPGGNSPLHF.

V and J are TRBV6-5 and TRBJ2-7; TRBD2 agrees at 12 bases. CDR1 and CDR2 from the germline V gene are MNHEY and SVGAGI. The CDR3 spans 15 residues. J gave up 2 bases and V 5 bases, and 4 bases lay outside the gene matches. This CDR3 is CASSKGLAGPYEQYF. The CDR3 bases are TGTGCCAGCAGTAAGGGACTAGCGGGTCCCTACGAGCAGTACTTC.

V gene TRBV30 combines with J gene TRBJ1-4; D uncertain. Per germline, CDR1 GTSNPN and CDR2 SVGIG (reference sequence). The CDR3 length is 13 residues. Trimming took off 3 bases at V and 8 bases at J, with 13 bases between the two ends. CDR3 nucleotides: TGTGCCTGGAGCGAGCTGGACTTCGAAAAACTGTTTTTT. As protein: CAWSELDFEKLFF.

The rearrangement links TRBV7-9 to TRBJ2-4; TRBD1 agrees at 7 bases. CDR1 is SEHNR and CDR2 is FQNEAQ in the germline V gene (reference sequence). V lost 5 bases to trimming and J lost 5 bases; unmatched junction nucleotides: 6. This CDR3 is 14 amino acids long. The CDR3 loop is CASSRSQGENIQYF. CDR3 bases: TGTGCCAGCAGCCGATCCCAGGGGGAAAACATTCAGTACTTC.

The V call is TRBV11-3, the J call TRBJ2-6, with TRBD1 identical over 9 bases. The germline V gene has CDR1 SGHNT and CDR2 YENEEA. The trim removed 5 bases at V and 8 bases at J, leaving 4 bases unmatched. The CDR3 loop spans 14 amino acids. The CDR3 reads CASSQDRGSNVLTF. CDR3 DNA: TGTGCCAGCAGCCAGGACAGGGGTTCCAACGTCCTGACTTTC.

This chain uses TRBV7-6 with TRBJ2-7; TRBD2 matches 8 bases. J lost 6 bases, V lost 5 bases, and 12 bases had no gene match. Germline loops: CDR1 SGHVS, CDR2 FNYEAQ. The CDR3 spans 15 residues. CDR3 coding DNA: TGTGCCAGCAGCGTGTCAAGCGGGAGACCTGGCGAGCAGTACTTC. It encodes CASSVSSGRPGEQYF.

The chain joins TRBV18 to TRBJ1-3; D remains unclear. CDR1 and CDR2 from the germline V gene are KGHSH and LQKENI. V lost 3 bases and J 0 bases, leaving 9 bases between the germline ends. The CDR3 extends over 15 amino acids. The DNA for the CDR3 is TGTGCCAGCTCACCGACTCCACTCTCTGGAAACACCATATATTTT. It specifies CASSPTPLSGNTIYF.

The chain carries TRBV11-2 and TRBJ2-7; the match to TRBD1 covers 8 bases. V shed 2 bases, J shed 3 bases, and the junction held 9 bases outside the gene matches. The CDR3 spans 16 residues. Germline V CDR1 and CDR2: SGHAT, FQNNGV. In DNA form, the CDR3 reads TGTGCCAGCAGCTTAAGACCTACAGGGGGAGGCTACGAGCAGTACTTC. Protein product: CASSLRPTGGGYEQYF.

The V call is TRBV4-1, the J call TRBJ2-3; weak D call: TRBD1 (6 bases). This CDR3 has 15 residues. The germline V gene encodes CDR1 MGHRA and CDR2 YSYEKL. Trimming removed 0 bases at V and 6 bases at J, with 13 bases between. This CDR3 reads CASSQDRQVSDTQYF. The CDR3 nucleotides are TGCGCCAGCAGCCAAGATCGACAGGTGTCCGATACGCAGTATTTT.

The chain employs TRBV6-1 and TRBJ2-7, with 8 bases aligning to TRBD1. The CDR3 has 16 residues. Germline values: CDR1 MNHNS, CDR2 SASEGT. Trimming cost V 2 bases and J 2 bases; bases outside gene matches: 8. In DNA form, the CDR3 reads TGTGCCAGCAGTGAACGGAGTAGGACAGGGACCTACGAGCAGTACTTC. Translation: CASSERSRTGTYEQYF.

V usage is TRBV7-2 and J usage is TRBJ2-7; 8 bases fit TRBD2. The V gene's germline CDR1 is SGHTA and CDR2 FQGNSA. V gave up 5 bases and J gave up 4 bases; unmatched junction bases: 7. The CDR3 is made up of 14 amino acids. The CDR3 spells CASSEGLASYEQYF. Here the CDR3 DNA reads TGTGCCAGCAGCGAAGGACTAGCTAGTTACGAGCAGTACTTC. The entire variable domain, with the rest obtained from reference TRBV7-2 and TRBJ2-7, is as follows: GAGVSQSPSNKVTEKGKDVELRCDPISGHTALYWYRQSLGQGLEFLIYFQGNSAPDKSGLPSDRFSAERTGGSVSTLTIQRTQQEDSAVYLCASSEGLASYEQYFGPGTRLTVT.

The CDR3 region has the DNA TGTGCCAGCAGTAGTACAGGGGGCAATCAGCCCCAGCATTTT. This gives the protein CASSSTGGNQPQHF. The V and J genes are TRBV6-5 and TRBJ1-5, with 7 bases lining up with TRBD1. Germline V lookup: CDR1 MNHEY, CDR2 SVGAGI. The CDR3 has 14 amino acids. The V gene end was trimmed by 5 bases and the J gene end by 2 bases; junction bases not matched to a gene: 3.

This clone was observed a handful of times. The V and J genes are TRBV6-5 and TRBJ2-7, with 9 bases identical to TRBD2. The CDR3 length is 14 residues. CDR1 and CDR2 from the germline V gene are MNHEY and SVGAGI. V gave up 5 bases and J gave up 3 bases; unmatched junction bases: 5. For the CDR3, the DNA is TGTGCCAGCAGTGATTTAGCGGGAGTCTACGAGCAGTACTTC. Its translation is CASSDLAGVYEQYF.

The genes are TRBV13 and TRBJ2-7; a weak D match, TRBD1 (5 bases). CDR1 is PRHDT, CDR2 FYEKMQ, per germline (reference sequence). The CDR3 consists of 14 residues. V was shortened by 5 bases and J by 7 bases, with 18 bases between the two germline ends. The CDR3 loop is CASSLGTGRREQYF. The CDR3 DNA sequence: TGTGCCAGCAGCCTGGGTACAGGCCGACGGGAGCAGTACTTC. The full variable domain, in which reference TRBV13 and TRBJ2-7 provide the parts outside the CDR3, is AAGVIQSPRHLIKEKRETATLKCYPIPRHDTVYWYQQGPGQDPQFLISFYEKMQSDKGSIPDRFSAQQFSDYHSELNMSSLELGDSALYFCASSLGTGRREQYFGPGTRLTVT.

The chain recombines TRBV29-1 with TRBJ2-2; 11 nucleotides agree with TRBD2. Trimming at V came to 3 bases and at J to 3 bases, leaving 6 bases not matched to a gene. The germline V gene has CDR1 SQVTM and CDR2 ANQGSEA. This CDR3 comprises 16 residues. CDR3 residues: CSVDPSGRRDTGELFF. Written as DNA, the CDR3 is TGCAGCGTTGACCCTAGCGGGAGGAGGGACACCGGGGAGCTGTTTTTT.

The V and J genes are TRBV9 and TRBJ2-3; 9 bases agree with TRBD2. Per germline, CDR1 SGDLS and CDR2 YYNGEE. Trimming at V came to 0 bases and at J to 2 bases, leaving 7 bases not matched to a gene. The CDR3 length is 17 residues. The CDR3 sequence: CASSVDPAGGLTDTQYF. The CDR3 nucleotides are TGTGCCAGCAGCGTAGATCCAGCGGGGGGCCTCACAGATACGCAGTATTTT.

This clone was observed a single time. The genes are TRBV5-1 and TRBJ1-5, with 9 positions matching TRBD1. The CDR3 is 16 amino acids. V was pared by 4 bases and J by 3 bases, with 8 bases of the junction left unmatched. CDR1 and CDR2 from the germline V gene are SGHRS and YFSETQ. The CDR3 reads CASSPGDRVNNQPQHF. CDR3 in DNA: TGCGCCAGCAGCCCAGGGGACAGGGTGAACAATCAGCCCCAGCATTTT. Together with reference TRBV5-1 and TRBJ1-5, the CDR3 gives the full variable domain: KAGVTQTPRYLIKTRGQQVTLSCSPISGHRSVSWYQQTPGQGLQFLFEYFSETQRNKGNFPGRFSGRQFSNSRSEMNVSTLELGDSALYLCASSPGDRVNNQPQHFGDGTRLSIL.

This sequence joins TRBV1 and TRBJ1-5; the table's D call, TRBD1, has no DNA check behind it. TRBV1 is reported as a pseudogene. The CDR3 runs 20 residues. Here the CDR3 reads CTSSQETGPGQKILNQPQHF. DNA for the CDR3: TGCACCAGCAGCCAAGAAACGGGACCGGGACAGAAAATCCTCAATCAGCCCCAGCATTTT.

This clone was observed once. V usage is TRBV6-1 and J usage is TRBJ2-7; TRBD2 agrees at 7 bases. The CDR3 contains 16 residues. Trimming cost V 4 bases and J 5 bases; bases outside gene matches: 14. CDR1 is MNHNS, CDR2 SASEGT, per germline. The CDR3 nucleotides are TGTGCCAGCAGTGGGCGCCGTGCGGGAGATATCCACGAGCAGTACTTC. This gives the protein CASSGRRAGDIHEQYF.

The CDR3 DNA is TGTGCCAGCAGCTTCCCCAGGGGGGGCACAGATACGCAGTATTTT. Translation: CASSFPRGGTDTQYF. The chain couples TRBV7-9 to TRBJ2-3; TRBD1 might be the D (7 bases). Germline V gene lookup returns CDR1 SEHNR and CDR2 FQNEAQ (reference sequence). V was clipped by 3 bases and J by 1 base, with 11 bases between them. This CDR3 is built from 15 residues.

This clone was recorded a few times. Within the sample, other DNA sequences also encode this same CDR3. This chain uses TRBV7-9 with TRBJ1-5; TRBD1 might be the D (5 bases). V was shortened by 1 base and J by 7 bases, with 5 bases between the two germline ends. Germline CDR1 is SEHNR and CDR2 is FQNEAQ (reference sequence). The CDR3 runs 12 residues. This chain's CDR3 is CASSLGGQPQHF. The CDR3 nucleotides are TGTGCCAGCAGCTTAGGGGGCCAGCCCCAGCATTTT.

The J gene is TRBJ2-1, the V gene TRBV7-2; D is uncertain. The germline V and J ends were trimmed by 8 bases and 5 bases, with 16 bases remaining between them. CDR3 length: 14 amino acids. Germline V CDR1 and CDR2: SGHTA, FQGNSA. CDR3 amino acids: CASQLIVSDNEQFF. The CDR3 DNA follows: TGTGCCAGCCAGCTTATTGTGAGCGACAATGAGCAGTTCTTC.